These 20 T cell receptor beta chains came from one sample sequenced in a study of T-cell reconstitution after alpha-beta-depleted transplantation in children. Researchers prepared the TCRbeta library using unique molecular identifiers, the study reports. TCRdb reprocessed the PCR reads with MiXCR, giving one entry per CDR3 protein. This table has about 350,000 distinct CDR3 sequences, about an eighth appearing once. This specimen consisted of PBMCs, obtained from the stem cell graft. The receptors here all came from a human donor who donated a stem cell graft to a child with Fanconi anemia.

A few counts support this clonotype. The rearrangement links TRBV2 to TRBJ1-3; tentative D call: TRBD1 (5 bases). V lost 3 bases and J lost 0, with 15 bases in between. Germline V lookup: CDR1 SNHLY, CDR2 FYNNEI. This CDR3 region has 17 residues. CDR3 in DNA: TGTGCCAGCAGTGAGGGAAGGGGTACCTTCTCTGGAAACACCATATATTTT. Amino acids: CASSEGRGTFSGNTIYF.

The chain employs TRBV24-1 and TRBJ1-5, with D hard to call. The germline V gene has CDR1 KGHDR and CDR2 SFDVKD. This CDR3 is 14 amino acids long. Trimming shortened V by 3 bases and J by 6 bases, and 11 bases separated the two germline ends. CDR3 bases: TGTGCCACCAGTGATGGGCAGGTCCGTCAGCCCCAGCATTTT. It encodes CATSDGQVRQPQHF.

The sample holds a few counts of this clonotype. This sequence joins TRBV6-2 or TRBV6-3 and TRBJ2-3, with D tentatively TRBD1 or TRBD2 (5 bases each). Germline assignment: CDR1 MNHEY and CDR2 SVGEGT. Trimming stripped 7 bases from V and 15 bases from J, with 23 bases between. The CDR3 runs 13 residues. The CDR3 loop reads CASTRTGEGAGYF. The CDR3 bases are TGTGCCAGCACCCGTACCGGGGAAGGGGCTGGATATTTT.

Concerning this clonotype itself: One end of the junction varies from germline; a read error may be responsible. The chain has TRBV6-4 and TRBJ2-2; perhaps TRBD2 as D (6 bases). The CDR3 covers 18 residues. Looked up from germline, CDR1 is MRHNA and CDR2 is SNTAGT. The CDR3 region has the DNA TGTACCAGCTGCCCCCGGAGGGCGACAGTGGACCACCACGGGGAGCTGTTTTTT. It yields the protein CTSCPRRATVDHHGELFF.

This chain connects TRBV28 to TRBJ2-5; 8 bases match TRBD1. The CDR3 has 15 amino acids. V lost 5 bases and J lost 2; bases outside the gene matches: 7. Per the germline V gene, CDR1 is MDHEN and CDR2 is SYDVKM. The CDR3 DNA reads as TGTGCCAGCAGTCTCGGACAGGGTCATCAAGAGACCCAGTACTTC. It yields the protein CASSLGQGHQETQYF.

This clonotype was found many times. The V gene is TRBV3-1, the J gene TRBJ2-1; 16 bases align to TRBD2. Trimming cost V 4 bases and J 7 bases; bases outside gene matches: 7. Germline V lookup: CDR1 LGHDT, CDR2 YNNKEL (reference sequence). The CDR3 consists of 17 residues. The CDR3 sequence: CASSPGTSGGARNEQFF. DNA of the CDR3: TGTGCCAGCAGCCCCGGGACTAGCGGGGGGGCAAGGAATGAGCAGTTCTTC.

The CDR3 is CASSYLGPRTEAFF. As DNA, the CDR3 is TGTGCCAGCAGTTACCTGGGACCCAGGACTGAAGCTTTCTTT. The chain employs TRBV7-2 and TRBJ1-1; tentative D call: TRBD1 (5 bases). V was cut by 6 bases and J by 5 bases, with 16 bases left in between. CDR1 and CDR2 (germline): SGHTA, FQGNSA. The CDR3 runs 14 residues.

This clonotype occurred many times. The chain employs TRBV12-3 or TRBV12-4 and TRBJ1-1; D unresolved. The CDR3 extends over 13 amino acids. V was clipped by 6 bases and J by 4 bases, with 12 bases between them. CDR3 coding DNA: TGTGCCAGCAGCCTCCTCGGGATCACTGAAGCTTTCTTT. Translated, it gives CASSLLGITEAFF.

This clonotype was recorded at least ten times. The CDR3 DNA follows: TGCAGCGTTCAAAGCCCCTTTGGGGATGAGCAGTTCTTC. Translated: CSVQSPFGDEQFF. The genes are TRBV29-1 and TRBJ2-1; no reliable D call. The V end lost 5 bases, the J end lost 8 bases, and 16 bases lay between the germline ends. Looked up from germline, CDR1 is SQVTM and CDR2 is ANQGSEA. The CDR3 is 13 amino acids.

This clonotype was seen a handful of times. The V gene is TRBV21-1, the J gene TRBJ1-3; the table names TRBD1, a call not compared with the DNA. TRBV21-1 is labeled a pseudogene. The CDR3 totals 14 residues. CDR3 region: CASSNQGIGNTIYF. The CDR3 bases are TGTGCCAGCAGCAATCAGGGGATCGGAAACACCATATATTTT.

V usage is TRBV7-2 and J usage is TRBJ2-7; TRBD1 is a possible D gene (6 bases). Per the germline V gene, CDR1 is SGHTA and CDR2 is FQGNSA. The CDR3 totals 15 residues. V dropped 5 bases and J dropped 1 base, with 15 bases sitting between them. The CDR3 coding sequence is TGTGCCAGCAGCCGACACCTGGACAGATCCTACGAGCAGTACGTC. Its protein product is CASSRHLDRSYEQYV.

The V and J genes are TRBV7-2 and TRBJ2-7; possibly TRBD1 for D (6 bases). CDR1 and CDR2 (germline): SGHTA, FQGNSA. This CDR3 is 17 amino acids long. Trimming took off 0 bases at V and 5 bases at J, with 20 bases between the two ends. CDR3 residues: CASSLAPPQGLYHEQYF. CDR3 nucleotide sequence: TGTGCCAGCAGCTTAGCTCCCCCCCAGGGGTTATATCACGAGCAGTACTTC.

The sample holds one count of this clonotype. The rearrangement uses TRBV18 and TRBJ2-2, with TRBD1 matching over 7 bases. The CDR3 loop spans 15 amino acids. The germline CDR1 and CDR2 sequences are KGHSH and LQKENI. J lost 3 bases, V lost 6 bases, and 7 bases had no gene match. CDR3 sequence: CASSHRGDDTGELFF. CDR3 bases: TGTGCCAGCTCTCACAGGGGAGACGACACCGGGGAGCTGTTTTTT.

This clonotype was observed a handful of times. The CDR3 reads CASSVRGAGSPLHF. In DNA, the CDR3 is TGTGCCAGCAGTGTGCGGGGGGCAGGTTCACCCCTCCACTTT. This rearrangement joins TRBV6-1 to TRBJ1-6; TRBD1 is a possible D gene (6 bases). Between the trimmed V and J ends, which lost 4 bases and 9 bases, there was a span of 13 bases. The CDR3 covers 14 residues. Germline V gene data show CDR1 as MNHNS and CDR2 as SASEGT.

V and J are TRBV27 and TRBJ1-2, with D perhaps TRBD1 (6 bases). With 8 bases removed from V and 6 bases from J, the gap between germline ends came to 19 bases. Germline values: CDR1 MNHEY, CDR2 SMNVEV (reference sequence). The CDR3 has 14 residues. The CDR3 here is CASSPLETGHGYTF. The CDR3 DNA reads TGTGCCAGCTCCCCCCTAGAGACAGGTCATGGCTACACCTTC.

The chain combines TRBV10-3 with TRBJ1-1; unclear D gene. Looked up from germline, CDR1 is ENHRY and CDR2 is SYGVKD. With 0 bases removed from V and 1 base from J, the gap between germline ends came to 9 bases. The CDR3 length is 15 residues. CDR3 sequence: CAISESGRQNTEAFF. The DNA for the CDR3 is TGTGCCATCAGTGAGTCTGGCAGACAGAACACTGAAGCTTTCTTT.

The table lists this clonotype with a few counts. This chain joins TRBV12-3 or TRBV12-4 and TRBJ2-2, with a tentative D call TRBD1 (6 bases). The CDR3 runs 16 residues. The V gene lost 7 bases and the J gene lost 6 bases, with 21 bases spanning the gap. The CDR3 DNA sequence: TGTGCCAGCACCGAAACACAGGGTTGGGAGCCCGGGGAGCTGTTTTTT. It specifies CASTETQGWEPGELFF.

This clonotype was picked up a small number of times. Germline is not matched at one junction end, which may reflect a read error. This chain uses TRBV12-3 or TRBV12-4 with TRBJ1-1, with D unclear. This CDR3 has 11 residues. The CDR3 sequence: CASRQNSEAFF. As DNA, the CDR3 is TGTGCCAGCAGGCAGAACTCTGAAGCTTTCTTT.

This clonotype showed up just once. The chain has TRBV2 and TRBJ2-3, with TRBD2 matching 8 bases. CDR1 is SNHLY, CDR2 FYNNEI, per germline. V lost 4 bases and J lost 2; bases outside the gene matches: 5. The CDR3 is 15 amino acids. The CDR3 reads CASSALSGVTDTQYF. The CDR3 nucleotides are TGTGCCAGCAGTGCGCTTAGCGGGGTCACAGATACGCAGTATTTT.

This clonotype was detected a few times. This chain connects TRBV6-1 to TRBJ2-3, with TRBD1 matching 8 bases. Unmatched junction bases numbered 3, after V lost 1 base and J lost 3 bases. Per the germline V gene, CDR1 is MNHNS and CDR2 is SASEGT. This CDR3 spans 15 amino acids. CDR3 DNA sequence: TGTGCCAGCAGTGAAGGGACAGGGCCGACAGATACGCAGTATTTT. This encodes CASSEGTGPTDTQYF.